This passage covers 4 T cell receptor beta chains from one sample sequenced in a study of T cells in localized non-small cell lung cancer. Assay: immunoSEQ multiplex PCR; the TCRdb copy retains only in-frame clones and omits some. The sample lists 30,000 to 35,000 clones; 90% to 95% were seen once. This sample comprised peripheral blood, obtained before any cancer treatment. The receptor set was obtained from a female donor over 55 with stage I lung adenocarcinoma.

CDR3 loop: CASRYPSGANYGYTF. The CDR3 DNA reads as TGTGCCAGCAGATACCCGTCGGGGGCTAACTATGGCTACACCTTC. The gene calls are TRBV6-5 and TRBJ1-2, with D possibly being TRBD1 (5 bases). Germline CDR1 reads MNHEY; CDR2 reads SVGAGI. Trimming left V 6 bases short and J 0 bases short, with 14 bases between. CDR3 length: 15 residues.

V usage is TRBV7-8 and J usage is TRBJ2-7; tentatively, D is TRBD1 (6 bases). CDR3 length: 15 amino acids. Trimming took 1 base from V and 4 from J, leaving 14 bases between them. Germline-derived CDR1 and CDR2 are SGHVS and FQNEAQ. CDR3 in amino acids: CASSLVQGQQYEQYF. The CDR3 coding sequence is TGTGCCAGCAGCTTAGTCCAAGGACAGCAATACGAGCAGTACTTC.

J is TRBJ1-2 and V is TRBV7-2; 8 bases map to TRBD1. The germline V gene encodes CDR1 SGHTA and CDR2 FQGNSA. Germline trimming cut 4 bases from V and 1 base from J; bases unmatched to any gene: 11. CDR3 length equals 17 residues. CDR3 coding DNA: TGTGCCAGCAGCTGGGTAGGGACAGGCGACTTTAACTATGGCTACACCTTC. Translated: CASSWVGTGDFNYGYTF.

This clone came up once. The CDR3 here is CASSLDRVTDTQYF. CDR3 DNA sequence: TGCGCCAGCAGCTTGGACAGGGTCACAGATACGCAGTATTTT. This rearrangement joins TRBV5-1 to TRBJ2-3, with TRBD1 as a possible D gene (6 bases). This CDR3 has 14 amino acids. With 0 bases removed from V and 2 bases from J, the gap between germline ends came to 7 bases. Germline lookup yields CDR1 SGHRS and CDR2 YFSETQ.